These 4 T cell receptor beta chains were all obtained from the same sample, sequenced in a study of shared clonotypes between healthy human individuals (dated by TCRdb to the early 2020s). The library was obtained by the immunoSEQ multiplex PCR assay. Drawn from immuneACCESS, this table holds only the in-frame rearrangements with V and J called that TCRdb kept. Clones are partly lost; checked studies trace under half to an unresolved V gene and leave the rest unexplained. Here the sample has millions of clones; approximately 95% occur a single time. The top ten hold 0.35% to 0.45% of the sample. The material sequenced was naive CD4+ T cells from PBMCs. This specimen's cell subset or site label, per the study, means: CD45RA+ positively selected. These receptors all stem from a man younger than 30 in good health. Some clones in this sample may be carry-over from other donors' samples.

The chain recombines TRBV25-1 with TRBJ2-1; 9 nucleotides line up with TRBD1. CDR3 length: 17 residues. The V gene end was trimmed by 1 base and the J gene end by 3 bases; junction bases not matched to a gene: 7. Germline V gives CDR1 MGHDK, CDR2 SYGVNS. The CDR3 DNA sequence: TGTGCCAGCAGTGAATCCCCGGGGACAGGGTTCTACAATGAGCAGTTCTTC. Translated: CASSESPGTGFYNEQFF.

V gene TRBV7-9 combines with J gene TRBJ2-5; tentatively, D is TRBD1 (6 bases). Trimming stripped 5 bases from V and 5 bases from J, with 12 bases between. This CDR3 has 13 residues. Germline-derived CDR1 and CDR2 are SEHNR and FQNEAQ (reference sequence). The CDR3 region is CASSLQGPETQYF. The CDR3 coding sequence is TGTGCCAGCAGCCTACAGGGTCCGGAGACCCAGTACTTC.

The chain uses TRBV2 and TRBJ2-3; the match to TRBD2 covers 9 bases. Germline trimming cut 4 bases from V and 0 bases from J; bases unmatched to any gene: 20. This CDR3 region has 21 residues. Per the germline V gene, CDR1 is SNHLY and CDR2 is FYNNEI. The CDR3 spells CASSAPVRLAGSYFSTDTQYF. The CDR3 region has the DNA TGTGCCAGCAGTGCCCCGGTTAGGCTAGCGGGAAGCTACTTTAGCACAGATACGCAGTATTTT. The whole variable domain, remainder taken from reference TRBV2 and TRBJ2-3, is EPEVTQTPSHQVTQMGQEVILRCVPISNHLYFYWYRQILGQKVEFLVSFYNNEISEKSEIFDDQFSVERPDGSNFTLKIRSTKLEDSAMYFCASSAPVRLAGSYFSTDTQYFGPGTRLTVL.

The rearrangement uses TRBV23-1 and TRBJ2-1, with 9 bases that match TRBD2. TRBV23-1 is filed as an ORF, its function uncertain. Germline trimming cut 8 bases from V and 8 bases from J; bases unmatched to any gene: 10. CDR3 length: 14 residues. DNA for the CDR3: TGCGCCAGCTCCCAGGGGCTAGCGGGATATGAGCAGTTCTTC. It is translated as CASSQGLAGYEQFF.